A single sample is the source of the 20 T cell receptor beta chains below, sequenced in a study of blood T cell repertoires in COVID-19 (dated by TCRdb to about 2020). Preparation of the library involved the immunoSEQ multiplex PCR assay. The table was pulled from immuneACCESS by TCRdb, which kept in-frame rearrangements only. Such tables lose some clones; where checked, under half of the loss comes from unresolved V genes, and the rest has no known cause. In all, the sample holds about 140,000 clones, and about 82% of those were seen once. The ten largest clones add up to 4.5% of the sample. The sample was peripheral blood. Source of these receptors: a woman aged 80 or over with active or convalescent COVID-19.

This clone has only a few counts. The chain carries TRBV3-1 (or the pseudogene TRBV3-2) and TRBJ2-7; TRBD2 agrees at 12 bases. V lost 4 bases to trimming and J lost 5 bases; unmatched junction nucleotides: 6. CDR3 length: 15 residues. Germline V lookup: CDR1 LGHDT, CDR2 YNNKEL (reference sequence). The CDR3 DNA sequence: TGTGCCAGCAGCCCCCTAGCGGGGGGGCCCAACGAGCAGTACTTC. Translated, it gives CASSPLAGGPNEQYF.

This clone came up many times. This chain links TRBV7-2 with TRBJ1-2, with TRBD1 matching 8 bases. The CDR3 contains 13 residues. Germline V lookup: CDR1 SGHTA, CDR2 FQGNSA. The V gene end was trimmed by 6 bases and the J gene end by 7 bases; junction bases not matched to a gene: 7. The chain's CDR3 is CASSQTGGRGYTF. The DNA for the CDR3 is TGTGCCAGCAGTCAAACAGGGGGTCGTGGCTACACCTTC.

V is TRBV7-3 and J is TRBJ2-1; 14 bases fit TRBD2. The CDR3 has 17 amino acids. From germline, CDR1 is SGHTA and CDR2 FQGTGA. V shed 6 bases, J shed 10 bases, and the junction held 14 bases outside the gene matches. CDR3 coding DNA: TGTGCCAGCAGACCCTCCTCCGGGACTAGCGGGGGAGGGGAGCAGTTCTTC. This codes for CASRPSSGTSGGGEQFF.

In this sample, this clone turned up a few times. The V gene is TRBV18, the J gene TRBJ1-5, with D uncertain. This CDR3 is built from 14 residues. The germline V gene encodes CDR1 KGHSH and CDR2 LQKENI. Trimming removed 1 base at V and 0 bases at J, with 4 bases between. Here the CDR3 reads CASSPRGSNQPQHF. The DNA for the CDR3 is TGTGCCAGCTCACCACGAGGTAGCAATCAGCCCCAGCATTTT.

The chain combines TRBV28 with TRBJ2-2; the match to TRBD1 covers 10 bases. The CDR3 is 18 amino acids. Germline lookup yields CDR1 MDHEN and CDR2 SYDVKM. J gave up 4 bases and V 6 bases, and 14 bases lay outside the gene matches. CDR3 nucleotide sequence: TGTGCCAGCAGGACCCTAGGCCGGACAGGGGGTACCACCGGGGAGCTGTTTTTT. It specifies CASRTLGRTGGTTGELFF.

The rearrangement uses TRBV18 and TRBJ1-2; a weak D match, TRBD1 (5 bases). Germline V gene sequence: CDR1 KGHSH, CDR2 LQKENI. The CDR3 runs 13 residues. V lost 0 bases and J lost 7, with 9 bases in between. The CDR3 spells CASSPPPGSGYTF. The CDR3 DNA reads TGTGCCAGCTCACCACCGCCAGGGTCTGGCTACACCTTC.

This chain connects TRBV28 to TRBJ2-7, with D unclear. V gave up 4 bases and J gave up 6 bases, with 7 bases separating them. The CDR3 is 11 amino acids. Germline CDR1 reads MDHEN; CDR2 reads SYDVKM. CDR3 loop: CASSSPIEQYF. The CDR3 DNA is TGTGCCAGCAGTTCCCCCATCGAGCAGTACTTC.

The chain carries TRBV4-1 and TRBJ1-2; TRBD1 matches at 7 bases. J gave up 4 bases and V 4 bases, and 6 bases lay outside the gene matches. Germline V gives CDR1 MGHRA, CDR2 YSYEKL. CDR3 length: 14 amino acids. The CDR3 sequence is CASSPAEGAYGYTF. As DNA, the CDR3 is TGCGCCAGCAGCCCAGCCGAGGGGGCCTATGGCTACACCTTC.

CDR3 nucleotide sequence: TGTGCCAGCAGTCCGGACAGTTCAGCGACCCGTCGCTATGGCTACACCTTC. Its protein product is CASSPDSSATRRYGYTF. This rearrangement joins TRBV7-3 to TRBJ1-2; possibly TRBD1 for D (6 bases). The CDR3 runs to 17 residues. CDR1 SGHTA and CDR2 FQGTGA come from the germline V gene. V gave up 6 bases and J gave up 4 bases, with 24 bases separating them.

J is TRBJ1-2 and V is TRBV30; D call uncertain. The CDR3 covers 13 residues. CDR1 is GTSNPN, CDR2 SVGIG, per germline (reference sequence). V lost 3 bases to trimming and J lost 0 bases, with 8 bases between them. CDR3 in DNA: TGTGCCTGGAGCCTCTCCTCTAACTATGGCTACACCTTC. Amino acid sequence: CAWSLSSNYGYTF.

This clone turned up a few times. V usage is TRBV5-1 and J usage is TRBJ1-2, with D hard to call. The germline V gene encodes CDR1 SGHRS and CDR2 YFSETQ. CDR3 length: 14 amino acids. Trimming cost V 5 bases and J 6 bases, with 17 bases left between them. CDR3 region: CASSYAPGRDGYTF. The CDR3 DNA reads as TGCGCCAGCAGTTACGCCCCCGGGAGAGATGGCTACACCTTC.

This chain joins TRBV11-2 and TRBJ1-3; no clear D gene. V was trimmed by 7 bases and J by 4 bases, leaving 23 bases between them. CDR3 length equals 17 residues. The germline V gene has CDR1 SGHAT and CDR2 FQNNGV. The CDR3 nucleotides are TGTGCCAGCACCCCGTTACGGGGTAGAACGGGAGGAAACACCATATATTTT. This codes for CASTPLRGRTGGNTIYF.

V usage is TRBV5-1 and J usage is TRBJ1-3; a weak D match, TRBD1 (6 bases). Germline V CDR1 and CDR2: SGHRS, YFSETQ. CDR3 length: 18 residues. Trimming removed 1 base from V and 0 bases from J, with 17 bases in between. Written as DNA, the CDR3 is TGCGCCAGCAGCTTGTCGACAGGAGGCGGAAGCTCTGGAAACACCATATATTTT. Protein sequence: CASSLSTGGGSSGNTIYF. Drawing the rest from reference TRBV5-1 and TRBJ1-3, the complete variable domain is KAGVTQTPRYLIKTRGQQVTLSCSPISGHRSVSWYQQTPGQGLQFLFEYFSETQRNKGNFPGRFSGRQFSNSRSEMNVSTLELGDSALYLCASSLSTGGGSSGNTIYFGEGSWLTVV.

J is TRBJ1-4 and V is TRBV7-9; TRBD1 might be the D (5 bases). V gave up 2 bases and J gave up 6 bases, with 13 bases separating them. Germline V lookup: CDR1 SEHNR, CDR2 FQNEAQ (reference sequence). The CDR3 runs 15 residues. CDR3 sequence: CASSLPAGGDEKLFF. CDR3 nucleotide sequence: TGTGCCAGCAGCTTACCGGCGGGGGGAGATGAAAAACTGTTTTTT.

The chain has TRBV5-6 and TRBJ2-4; 9 positions agree with TRBD1. Trimming cost V 4 bases and J 8 bases; bases outside gene matches: 7. The CDR3 is 14 residues long. Germline loops: CDR1 SGHDT, CDR2 YYEEEE. The CDR3 DNA reads TGTGCCAGCAGCCCGGGACAGGGTGGGTACATTCAGTACTTC. It specifies CASSPGQGGYIQYF.

Only a few counts were recorded for this clone. The gene calls are TRBV10-2 and TRBJ2-7; 10 nucleotides agree with TRBD2. J gave up 4 bases and V 7 bases, and 10 bases lay outside the gene matches. From germline, CDR1 is WSHSY and CDR2 SAAADI. This CDR3 contains 15 residues. The CDR3 region is CASTPSERGGYEQYF. The CDR3 nucleotides are TGCGCCAGCACCCCGAGCGAGCGGGGGGGTTACGAGCAGTACTTC.

The gene calls are TRBV3-1 (or the pseudogene TRBV3-2) and TRBJ2-1, with 11 nucleotides matching TRBD2. V lost 0 bases and J lost 7; bases outside the gene matches: 8. This CDR3 region has 17 residues. From germline, CDR1 is LGHDT and CDR2 YNNKEL (reference sequence). In nucleotides, the CDR3 is TGTGCCAGCAGCCAAGAATTTAGCGGGGGGGCTTGGAATGAGCAGTTCTTC. It yields the protein CASSQEFSGGAWNEQFF.

The chain is built from TRBV5-1 and TRBJ2-7; no clear D gene. The germline gives CDR1 SGHRS, CDR2 YFSETQ. Trimming left V 1 base short and J 0 bases short, with 5 bases between. CDR3 length equals 13 residues. The CDR3 coding sequence is TGCGCCAGCAGCTTGATCAGCTCCTACGAGCAGTACTTC. Amino acid sequence: CASSLISSYEQYF.

This clone occurred a few times. The chain recombines TRBV11-2 with TRBJ2-1; no firm D call. Trimming took off 0 bases at V and 5 bases at J, with 5 bases between the two ends. Germline CDR1 SGHAT, CDR2 FQNNGV. This CDR3 has 13 amino acids. CDR3 sequence (DNA): TGTGCCAGCAGCTTAGACAGAAACAATGAGCAGTTCTTC. This encodes CASSLDRNNEQFF.

This clone was detected a few times. This chain joins TRBV28 and TRBJ1-6, with TRBD1 matching 9 bases. The trim removed 6 bases at V and 8 bases at J, leaving 5 bases unmatched. Germline V gene sequence: CDR1 MDHEN, CDR2 SYDVKM. The CDR3 contains 14 residues. CDR3 DNA: TGTGCCAGCAGCAGGGACAGGGCTGATTCACCCCTCCACTTT. Translation gives CASSRDRADSPLHF.